The 16 T cell receptor beta chains given below trace back to one sample, sequenced in a study of beta chain features in type 1 diabetes. Expressed TCRB transcripts were sequenced after all isolated RNA was converted to cDNA. Clones were sequenced by immunoSEQ multiplex PCR, and TCRdb holds only the in-frame ones, with some missing. This table has hundreds of thousands of clones, roughly 15% appearing once. Sequencing was performed on naive CD4+ T cells from blood. These receptors came from a young woman in good health.

This rearrangement joins TRBV27 to TRBJ2-1; 12 nucleotides line up with TRBD2. V dropped 6 bases and J dropped 7; count of bases not matched to a gene: 13. Germline V CDR1 and CDR2: MNHEY, SMNVEV (reference sequence). The CDR3 has 17 residues. CDR3: CASSHRVQLAGGNEQFF. For the CDR3, the DNA is TGTGCCAGCAGCCACCGAGTACAACTAGCGGGAGGTAATGAGCAGTTCTTC.

The chain is built from TRBV7-2 and TRBJ2-1; 10 bases fit TRBD1. CDR3 length: 15 residues. Per the germline V gene, CDR1 is SGHTA and CDR2 is FQGNSA. Trimming took 5 bases from V and 4 from J; bases not matched to a gene: 5. The CDR3 nucleotides read TGTGCCAGCAGCGCCTGGGGACAGGGGTACAATGAGCAGTTCTTC. It is translated as CASSAWGQGYNEQFF.

V usage is TRBV2 and J usage is TRBJ2-7; 7 bases map to TRBD2. The CDR3 loop spans 10 amino acids. Germline CDR1 and CDR2: SNHLY and FYNNEI. V dropped 11 bases and J dropped 4; count of bases not matched to a gene: 2. CDR3 sequence reads: CASGGYEQYF. As DNA, the CDR3 is TGTGCCTCCGGGGGGTACGAGCAGTACTTC.

A few counts support this clone. The CDR3: CASSPAGGGETQYF. As DNA, the CDR3 is TGTGCCAGCAGCCCAGCGGGAGGCGGAGAGACCCAGTACTTC. The gene calls are TRBV7-9 and TRBJ2-5; 9 bases fit TRBD2. This CDR3 is built from 14 residues. Germline V gives CDR1 SEHNR, CDR2 FQNEAQ (reference sequence). After removal of 5 bases from V and 4 bases from J, the junction contained 5 bases not matched to a gene. Looking up the rest from reference TRBV7-9 and TRBJ2-5 gives the full variable domain: DTGVSQNPRHKITKRGQNVTFRCDPISEHNRLYWYRQTLGQGPEFLTYFQNEAQLEKSRLLSDRFSAERPKGSFSTLEIQRTEQGDSAMYLCASSPAGGGETQYFGPGTRLLVL.

This chain links TRBV7-9 with TRBJ2-2, with a weak D call TRBD2 (6 bases). V lost 5 bases, J lost 6 bases, and 13 bases lay in between. CDR1 is SEHNR and CDR2 is FQNEAQ in the germline V gene (reference sequence). The CDR3 covers 14 residues. CDR3 DNA: TGTGCCAGCAGCCATGCGGGAAATTCCGGGGAGCTGTTTTTT. It yields the protein CASSHAGNSGELFF.

Concerning this clone: This sample also contains other DNA sequences that code for the same CDR3. The chain couples TRBV18 to TRBJ1-5; 7 bases agree with TRBD1. This CDR3 comprises 14 residues. V dropped 3 bases and J dropped 3; count of bases not matched to a gene: 2. Germline assignment: CDR1 KGHSH and CDR2 LQKENI. The CDR3 sequence is CASSPGTDNQPQHF. The CDR3 coding sequence is TGTGCCAGCTCACCCGGGACAGACAATCAGCCCCAGCATTTT.

V is TRBV5-4 and J is TRBJ1-3; D call uncertain. V was shortened by 1 base and J by 4 bases, with 12 bases between the two germline ends. The CDR3 length is 15 residues. Germline V gives CDR1 SGHNT, CDR2 YYREEE (reference sequence). The CDR3 DNA follows: TGTGCCAGCAGCTTGACTGGGGAGCGGGGAAACACCATATATTTT. It is translated as CASSLTGERGNTIYF.

A few counts support this clone. CDR3 nucleotide sequence: TGTGCCACCGGAAAGCGGGAGGGCTCCTACGAGCAGTACTTC. Its translation: CATGKREGSYEQYF. This chain uses TRBV15 with TRBJ2-7, with 10 bases matching TRBD2. The CDR3 is 14 residues long. Germline V gene lookup returns CDR1 LNHNV and CDR2 YYDKDF (reference sequence). V lost 8 bases, J lost 0 bases, and 4 bases stayed unmatched.

This clone has more than one count but fewer than ten. The V gene is TRBV29-1, the J gene TRBJ1-5, with D tentatively TRBD1 (5 bases). V dropped 3 bases and J dropped 4 bases, with 10 bases sitting between them. Germline lookup yields CDR1 SQVTM and CDR2 ANQGSEA. The CDR3 spans 13 residues. The CDR3 nucleotides read TGCAGCGTTGATCAGGGAGGGAATCAGCCCCAGCATTTT. As protein: CSVDQGGNQPQHF.

This clone was seen more than once but under ten times. V is TRBV18 and J is TRBJ2-7, with 13 bases lining up with TRBD2. The J segment lost 3 bases and the V segment lost 6 bases, leaving 11 bases of the junction unmatched. Germline V gene sequence: CDR1 KGHSH, CDR2 LQKENI. The CDR3 covers 17 residues. In nucleotides, the CDR3 is TGTGCCAGCTCCCCCGGGACTAGCGGGGAACCGCTCTACGAGCAGTACTTC. Protein product: CASSPGTSGEPLYEQYF.

This clone was seen only a few times. This chain joins TRBV25-1 and TRBJ2-2, with 14 bases lining up with TRBD2. Germline V gene data show CDR1 as MGHDK and CDR2 as SYGVNS. There are 18 residues in the CDR3. Germline trimming cut 3 bases from V and 2 bases from J; bases unmatched to any gene: 5. CDR3: CASSETSGRELNTGELFF. The CDR3 nucleotides read TGTGCCAGCAGTGAGACTAGCGGGAGGGAACTTAACACCGGGGAGCTGTTTTTT. Drawing the rest from reference TRBV25-1 and TRBJ2-2, the complete variable domain is EADIYQTPRYLVIGTGKKITLECSQTMGHDKMYWYQQDPGMELHLIHYSYGVNSTEKGDLSSESTVSRIRTEHFPLTLESARPSHTSQYLCASSETSGRELNTGELFFGEGSRLTVL.

As regards this clone: Other DNA sequences within the sample encode an identical CDR3. J is TRBJ1-1 and V is TRBV20-1, with unresolved D. CDR3 size: 11 residues. Trimming pared 5 bases from V and 4 bases from J, leaving 8 bases between. The germline V gene encodes CDR1 DFQATT and CDR2 SNEGSKA (reference sequence). CDR3: CSASPGTEAFF. For the CDR3, the DNA is TGCAGTGCTTCCCCTGGCACTGAAGCTTTCTTT.

This clone was seen more than once but under ten times. The CDR3 loop is CASSFVDAGGTDTQYF. The CDR3 DNA reads TGCGCCAGCAGCTTCGTTGATGCGGGTGGCACAGATACGCAGTATTTT. The chain combines TRBV5-1 with TRBJ2-3; a possible D gene is TRBD2 (5 bases). CDR1 SGHRS and CDR2 YFSETQ come from the germline V gene. The V gene lost 2 bases and the J gene lost 1 base, with 14 bases spanning the gap. This CDR3 is built from 16 residues. The full variable domain, in which reference TRBV5-1 and TRBJ2-3 provide the parts outside the CDR3, is KAGVTQTPRYLIKTRGQQVTLSCSPISGHRSVSWYQQTPGQGLQFLFEYFSETQRNKGNFPGRFSGRQFSNSRSEMNVSTLELGDSALYLCASSFVDAGGTDTQYFGPGTRLTVL.

This clone came up a few times. The chain is built from TRBV7-3 and TRBJ2-5; a possible D gene is TRBD2 (6 bases). The germline V gene has CDR1 SGHTA and CDR2 FQGTGA. Between the trimmed V and J ends, which lost 3 bases and 5 bases, there was a span of 13 bases. This CDR3 spans 14 amino acids. The CDR3: CASSLYGSSETQYF. The CDR3 nucleotides are TGTGCCAGCAGCTTGTACGGGAGTAGTGAGACCCAGTACTTC.

This clone has a handful of counts. V gene TRBV6-6 combines with J gene TRBJ1-2; a weak D match, TRBD1 (6 bases). Trimming shortened V by 5 bases and J by 8 bases, and 21 bases separated the two germline ends. Germline CDR1 reads MNHNY; CDR2 reads SVGAGI (reference sequence). The CDR3 loop spans 15 amino acids. CDR3 amino acids: CASSDRSQGPKGYTF. Here the CDR3 DNA reads TGTGCCAGCAGTGACCGGAGTCAGGGGCCGAAGGGCTACACCTTC.

This clone was detected a few times. The CDR3 sequence: CAISESNLQLSNQPQHF. The CDR3 DNA follows: TGTGCCATCAGTGAGTCGAATCTTCAGCTTAGCAATCAGCCCCAGCATTTT. This sequence joins TRBV10-3 and TRBJ1-5; D unresolved. Trimming took 0 bases from V and 0 from J, leaving 12 bases between them. The CDR3 runs to 17 residues. CDR1 is ENHRY, CDR2 SYGVKD, per germline.